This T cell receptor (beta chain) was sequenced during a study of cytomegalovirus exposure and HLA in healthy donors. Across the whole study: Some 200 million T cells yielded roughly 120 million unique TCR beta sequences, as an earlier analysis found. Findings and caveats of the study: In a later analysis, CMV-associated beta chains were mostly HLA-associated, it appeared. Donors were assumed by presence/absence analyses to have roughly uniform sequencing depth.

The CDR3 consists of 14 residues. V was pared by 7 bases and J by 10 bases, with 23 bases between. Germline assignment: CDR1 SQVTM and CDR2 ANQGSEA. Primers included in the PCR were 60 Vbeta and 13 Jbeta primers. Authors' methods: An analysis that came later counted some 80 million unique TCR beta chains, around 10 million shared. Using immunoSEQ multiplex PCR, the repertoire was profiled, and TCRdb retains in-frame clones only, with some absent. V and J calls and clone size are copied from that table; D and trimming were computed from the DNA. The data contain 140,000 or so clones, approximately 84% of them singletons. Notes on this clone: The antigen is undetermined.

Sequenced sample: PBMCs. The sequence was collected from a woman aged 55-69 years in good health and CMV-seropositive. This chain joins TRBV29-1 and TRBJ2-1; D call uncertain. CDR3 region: CSGRWPRLIGEQFF. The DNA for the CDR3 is TGCAGCGGGAGATGGCCTCGCTTAATTGGGGAGCAGTTCTTC.